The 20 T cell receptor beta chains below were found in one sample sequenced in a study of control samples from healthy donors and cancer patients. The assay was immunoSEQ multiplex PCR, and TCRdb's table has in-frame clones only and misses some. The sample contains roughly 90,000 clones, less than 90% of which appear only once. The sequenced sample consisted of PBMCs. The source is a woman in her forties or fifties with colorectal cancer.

CDR3 sequence: CAWSVLDDTEAFF. The CDR3 nucleotides read TGTGCCTGGAGTGTACTGGACGACACTGAAGCTTTCTTT. V and J are TRBV30 and TRBJ1-1, with D hard to call. Trimming pared 0 bases from V and 3 bases from J, leaving 8 bases between. Looked up from germline, CDR1 is GTSNPN and CDR2 is SVGIG (reference sequence). This CDR3 has 13 residues.

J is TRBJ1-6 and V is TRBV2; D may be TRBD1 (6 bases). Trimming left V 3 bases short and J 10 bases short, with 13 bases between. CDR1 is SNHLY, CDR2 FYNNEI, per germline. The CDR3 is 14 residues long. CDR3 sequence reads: CASSEGAGGSPLHF. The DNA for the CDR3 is TGTGCCAGCAGTGAGGGGGCCGGTGGATCACCCCTCCACTTT.

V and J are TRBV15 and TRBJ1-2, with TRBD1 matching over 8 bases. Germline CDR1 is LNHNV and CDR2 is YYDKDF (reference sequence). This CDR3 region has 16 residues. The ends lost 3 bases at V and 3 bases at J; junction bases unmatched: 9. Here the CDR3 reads CATSSQVDRGYYGYTF. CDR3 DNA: TGTGCCACCAGCAGTCAAGTCGACAGGGGCTACTATGGCTACACCTTC.

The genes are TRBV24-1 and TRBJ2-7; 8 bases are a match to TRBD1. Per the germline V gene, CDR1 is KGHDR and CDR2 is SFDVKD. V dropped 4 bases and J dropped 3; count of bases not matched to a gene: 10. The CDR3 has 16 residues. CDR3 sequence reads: CATSDQTGEIFYEQYV. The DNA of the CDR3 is TGTGCCACCAGTGACCAGACAGGGGAAATATTCTACGAGCAGTACGTC.

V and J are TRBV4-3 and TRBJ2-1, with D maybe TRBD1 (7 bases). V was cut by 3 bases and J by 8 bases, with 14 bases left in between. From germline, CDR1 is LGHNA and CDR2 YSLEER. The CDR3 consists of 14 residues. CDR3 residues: CASSQGLTGYEQFF. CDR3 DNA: TGCGCCAGCAGCCAGGGACTGACAGGGTATGAGCAGTTCTTC.

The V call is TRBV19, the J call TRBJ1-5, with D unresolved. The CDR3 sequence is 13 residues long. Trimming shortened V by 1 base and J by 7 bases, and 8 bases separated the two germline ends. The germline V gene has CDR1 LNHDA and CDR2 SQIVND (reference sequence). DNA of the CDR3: TGTGCCAGTAGTATAGGGGGAGGCCAGCCCCAGCATTTT. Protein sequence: CASSIGGGQPQHF.

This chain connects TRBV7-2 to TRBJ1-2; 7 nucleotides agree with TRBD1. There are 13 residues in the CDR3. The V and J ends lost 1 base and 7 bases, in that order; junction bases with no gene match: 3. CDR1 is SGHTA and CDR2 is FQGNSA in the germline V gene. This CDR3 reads CASSLDRDSGYTF. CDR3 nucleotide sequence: TGTGCCAGCAGCTTAGACCGGGACAGTGGCTACACCTTC.

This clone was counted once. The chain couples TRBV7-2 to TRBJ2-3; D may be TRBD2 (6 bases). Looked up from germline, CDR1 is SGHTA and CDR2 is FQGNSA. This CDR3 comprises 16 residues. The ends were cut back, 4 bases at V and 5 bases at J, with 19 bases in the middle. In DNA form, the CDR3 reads TGTGCCAGCAGCTCCATGGGGTGGGGAGGAAGAGATACGCAGTATTTT. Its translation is CASSSMGWGGRDTQYF.

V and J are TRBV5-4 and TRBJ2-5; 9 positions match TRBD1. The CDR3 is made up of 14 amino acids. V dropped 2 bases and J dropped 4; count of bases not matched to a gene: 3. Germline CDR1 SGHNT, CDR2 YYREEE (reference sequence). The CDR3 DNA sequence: TGTGCCAGCAGCTTACAGGGGGCAACAGAGACCCAGTACTTC. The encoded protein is CASSLQGATETQYF.

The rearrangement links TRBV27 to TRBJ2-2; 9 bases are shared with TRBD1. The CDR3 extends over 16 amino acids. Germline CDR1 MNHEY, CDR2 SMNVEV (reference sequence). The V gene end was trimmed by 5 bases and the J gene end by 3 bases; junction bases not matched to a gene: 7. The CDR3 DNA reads TGTGCCAGCAGTCTCCGGGACAGGGTGTACACCGGGGAGCTGTTTTTT. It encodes CASSLRDRVYTGELFF.

CDR3 amino acids: CASTLGTGEQPQHF. The DNA of the CDR3 is TGTGCCAGCACCCTCGGGACAGGCGAACAGCCCCAGCATTTT. The chain joins TRBV2 to TRBJ1-5; 8 bases match TRBD1. J lost 7 bases, V lost 7 bases, and 9 bases had no gene match. CDR1 and CDR2 from the germline V gene are SNHLY and FYNNEI. The CDR3 contains 14 residues. Full variable domain (missing parts from reference TRBV2 and TRBJ1-5): EPEVTQTPSHQVTQMGQEVILRCVPISNHLYFYWYRQILGQKVEFLVSFYNNEISEKSEIFDDQFSVERPDGSNFTLKIRSTKLEDSAMYFCASTLGTGEQPQHFGDGTRLSIL.

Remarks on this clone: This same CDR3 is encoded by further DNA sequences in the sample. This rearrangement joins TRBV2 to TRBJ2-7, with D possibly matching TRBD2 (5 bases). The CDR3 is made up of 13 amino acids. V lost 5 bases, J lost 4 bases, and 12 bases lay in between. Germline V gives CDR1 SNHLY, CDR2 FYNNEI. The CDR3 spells CASSRGGGYEQYV. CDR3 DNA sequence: TGTGCCAGCAGTCGTGGAGGTGGGTACGAGCAGTACGTC.

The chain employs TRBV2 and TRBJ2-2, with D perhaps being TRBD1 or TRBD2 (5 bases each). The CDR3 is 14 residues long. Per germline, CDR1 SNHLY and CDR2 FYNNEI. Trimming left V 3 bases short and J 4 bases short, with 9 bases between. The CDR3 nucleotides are TGTGCCAGCAGTGACCCAGGGACCACCGGGGAGCTGTTTTTT. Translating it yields CASSDPGTTGELFF.

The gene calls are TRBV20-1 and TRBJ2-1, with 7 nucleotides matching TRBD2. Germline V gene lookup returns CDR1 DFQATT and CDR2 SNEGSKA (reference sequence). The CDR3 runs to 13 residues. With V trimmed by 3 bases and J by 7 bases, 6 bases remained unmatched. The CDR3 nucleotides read TGCAGTGCTAGTCAACTAGCGAGGAATGAGCAGTTCTTC. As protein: CSASQLARNEQFF.

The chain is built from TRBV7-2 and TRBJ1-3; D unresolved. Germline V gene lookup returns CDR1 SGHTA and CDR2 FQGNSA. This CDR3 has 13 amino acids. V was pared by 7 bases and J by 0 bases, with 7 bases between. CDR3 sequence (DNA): TGTGCCAGCAAAGTGTCCTCTGGAAACACCATATATTTT. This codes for CASKVSSGNTIYF.

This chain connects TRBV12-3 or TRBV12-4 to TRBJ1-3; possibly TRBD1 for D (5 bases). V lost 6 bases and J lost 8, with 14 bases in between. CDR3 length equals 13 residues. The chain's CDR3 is CASRTTGVDTIYF. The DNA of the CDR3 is TGTGCCAGCAGGACAACAGGCGTTGACACCATATATTTT.

CDR3 sequence reads: CASSLAKESGYTF. The DNA of the CDR3 is TGTGCCAGCAGCTTAGCGAAGGAATCTGGCTACACCTTC. This rearrangement joins TRBV7-4 to TRBJ1-2; D unclear. The CDR3 has 13 residues. Trimming took 0 bases from V and 7 from J, leaving 9 bases between them. Germline V gene data show CDR1 as SGHVT and CDR2 as SQSDAQ.

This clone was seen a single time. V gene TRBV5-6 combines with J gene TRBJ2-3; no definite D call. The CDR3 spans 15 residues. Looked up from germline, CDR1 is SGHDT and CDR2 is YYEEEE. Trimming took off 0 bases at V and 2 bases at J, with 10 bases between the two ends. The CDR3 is CASSLAFGTTDTQYF. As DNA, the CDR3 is TGTGCCAGCAGCTTGGCATTTGGCACCACAGATACGCAGTATTTT.

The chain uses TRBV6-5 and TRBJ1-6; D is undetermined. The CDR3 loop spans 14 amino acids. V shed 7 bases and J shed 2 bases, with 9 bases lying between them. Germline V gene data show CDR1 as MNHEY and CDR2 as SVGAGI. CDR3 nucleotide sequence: TGTGCCAGCACGACCGGGACCTATAATTCACCCCTCCACTTT. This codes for CASTTGTYNSPLHF.

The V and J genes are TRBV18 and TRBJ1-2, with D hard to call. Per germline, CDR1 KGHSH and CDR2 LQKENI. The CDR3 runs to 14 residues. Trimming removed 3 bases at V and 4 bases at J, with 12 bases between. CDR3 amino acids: CASSPSVLSYGYTF. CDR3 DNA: TGTGCCAGCTCACCTAGTGTGCTCTCCTATGGCTACACCTTC. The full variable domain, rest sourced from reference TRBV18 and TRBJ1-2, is NAGVMQNPRHLVRRRGQEARLRCSPMKGHSHVYWYRQLPEEGLKFMVYLQKENIIDESGMPKERFSAEFPKEGPSILRIQQVVRGDSAAYFCASSPSVLSYGYTFGSGTRLTVV.